The text below deals with one TCR beta chain. This sample is part of a study of cytotoxic CD8 clonotypes in ibrutinib-treated CLL. CDR1 and CDR2 from the germline V gene are SGDLS and YYNGEE. This CDR3 is 14 amino acids long. Target depth was 1 in 200,000 to 1 in 1 million T cells, about 10x per clonotype. The protocol was immunoSEQ multiplex PCR, while the TCRdb copy is restricted to in-frame clones and leaves out a portion. This sample yields about 130,000 clones, of which approximately 83% are seen a single time; over 2% belongs to the top ten. Genomic DNA in a quantity of roughly 2.2 micrograms was derived from cryopreserved PBMCs for TCR beta libraries.

J is TRBJ2-5 and V is TRBV9; D unresolved. The last part of the DNA fits TRBJ2-7 better; the J call may be wrong. Specimen: PBMCs, collected after 24 months of ibrutinib treatment. This receptor was taken from a human donor with chronic lymphocytic leukemia. The CDR3 is CASSVTASAYEQYF. CDR3 bases: TGTGCCAGCAGCGTTACAGCGTCTGCCTACGAGCAGTACTTC.